The clone carrying this T cell receptor beta chain has at least ten counts. The data were taken from a study of T cells in Graves' hyperthyroidism and ophthalmopathy. Amplification targeted TCR beta CDR3 regions from RNA transcripts. HTBI primers were used for first-round RT-PCR of the TCR CDR3. A single record per CDR3 protein comes from TCRdb applying MiXCR to the multiplex PCR reads. The data contain over 250,000 distinct CDR3 sequences, around a quarter of them singletons. Looked up from germline, CDR1 is SGHRS and CDR2 is YFSETQ. Trimming removed 0 bases from V and 0 bases from J, with 7 bases in between. CDR3 length: 16 residues.

The sequenced material came from blood. The TCR comes from a man aged 40-55 years with Graves' hyperthyroidism that later progressed to Graves' ophthalmopathy. The chain recombines TRBV5-1 with TRBJ2-6; perhaps TRBD2 as D (6 bases). The chain's CDR3 is CASSLGGDSGANVLTF. Here the CDR3 DNA reads TGCGCCAGCAGCTTGGGCGGGGACTCTGGGGCCAACGTCCTGACTTTC.